These 32 T cell receptor beta chains share one sample of origin, sequenced in a study of blood T cell repertoires in COVID-19. The assay was immunoSEQ multiplex PCR, and TCRdb's table has in-frame clones only and misses some. The data hold some 200,000 clones, with approximately 86% observed a single time. What was sequenced was peripheral blood. The origin of the receptors is a man between 60 and 70 years old with COVID-19, enrolled during active disease.

V usage is TRBV27 and J usage is TRBJ2-1, with D perhaps matching TRBD2 (6 bases). The V gene's germline CDR1 is MNHEY and CDR2 SMNVEV (reference sequence). The length of the CDR3 is 13 residues. V lost 6 bases, J lost 7 bases, and 13 bases lay in between. The CDR3 here is CASRETSLNEQFF. The CDR3, as DNA: TGTGCCAGCAGGGAGACTAGTCTAAATGAGCAGTTCTTC.

The rearrangement links TRBV3-1 (or the pseudogene TRBV3-2) to TRBJ2-7; 11 bases agree with TRBD2. The CDR3 loop spans 15 amino acids. V was clipped by 3 bases and J by 6 bases; unmatched bases: 7. Germline V gene data show CDR1 as LGHDT and CDR2 as YNNKEL (reference sequence). The CDR3 region has the DNA TGTGCCAGCAGCCAGGGGACTAGCGGCCGGGGCGAGCAGTACTTC. Translating it yields CASSQGTSGRGEQYF.

J is TRBJ1-1 and V is TRBV10-1, with D unclear. The CDR3 is 13 residues long. Trimming cost V 2 bases and J 0 bases, with 4 bases left between them. Germline CDR1 is WNHNN and CDR2 is SYGVQD (reference sequence). This chain's CDR3 is CASSETVNTEAFF. For the CDR3, the DNA is TGCGCCAGCAGTGAGACAGTGAACACTGAAGCTTTCTTT.

In this sample, this clone turned up once. The gene calls are TRBV7-2 and TRBJ1-5; D is perhaps TRBD1 (6 bases). Deletions cut 5 bases from V and 3 bases from J, with 17 bases between. CDR1 is SGHTA and CDR2 is FQGNSA in the germline V gene. This CDR3 has 16 amino acids. CDR3 coding DNA: TGTGCCAGCAGCACCTTAGGGGGGACTATCAATCAGCCCCAGCATTTT. Encoded protein: CASSTLGGTINQPQHF.

This clone has a handful of counts. This chain links TRBV6-5 with TRBJ1-5, with D tentatively TRBD1 (6 bases). Germline assignment: CDR1 MNHEY and CDR2 SVGAGI. There are 15 residues in the CDR3. V was shortened by 5 bases and J by 3 bases, with 14 bases between the two germline ends. The CDR3: CASSQDSNNNQPQHF. The CDR3 DNA is TGTGCCAGCAGTCAGGACAGCAATAACAATCAGCCCCAGCATTTT.

This chain connects TRBV7-9 to TRBJ1-5; TRBD1 aligns across 8 bases. J was trimmed by 2 bases and V by 3 bases; bases with no gene match: 15. Germline CDR1 reads SEHNR; CDR2 reads FQNEAQ (reference sequence). This CDR3 is 19 amino acids long. DNA for the CDR3: TGTGCCAGCAGCTTTGGGGGGAAAGACAGGGGCATCGGCAATCAGCCCCAGCATTTT. It is translated as CASSFGGKDRGIGNQPQHF.

This chain links TRBV3-1 (or the pseudogene TRBV3-2) with TRBJ1-1, with D maybe TRBD1 (6 bases). Trimming took 3 bases from V and 4 from J, leaving 12 bases between them. Germline V gene data show CDR1 as LGHDT and CDR2 as YNNKEL (reference sequence). This CDR3 spans 14 amino acids. CDR3 residues: CASSHRQVGTEAFF. In DNA form, the CDR3 reads TGTGCCAGCAGCCACCGACAGGTGGGCACTGAAGCTTTCTTT.

The V gene is TRBV5-8, the J gene TRBJ1-2; 7 bases are shared with TRBD1. CDR1 and CDR2 (germline): SGHTS, YDEGEE. V lost 4 bases and J lost 4; bases outside the gene matches: 10. The length of the CDR3 is 15 residues. This CDR3 is CASSLSGGFGYGYTF. CDR3 coding DNA: TGTGCCAGCAGCCTCTCAGGGGGTTTCGGCTATGGCTACACCTTC.

The V call is TRBV7-3, the J call TRBJ2-3; 9 nucleotides match TRBD1. Germline CDR1 and CDR2: SGHTA and FQGTGA. This CDR3 spans 15 amino acids. The V and J ends lost 2 bases and 3 bases, in that order; junction bases with no gene match: 3. CDR3 sequence: CASSLLGTGTDTQYF. The CDR3 DNA reads TGTGCCAGCAGCTTATTAGGGACAGGGACAGATACGCAGTATTTT.

Worth noting for this clone: Other DNA sequences in this specimen translate into the identical CDR3. V is TRBV18 and J is TRBJ1-4; the D gene is possibly TRBD1 (5 bases). V was cut by 3 bases and J by 8 bases, with 7 bases left in between. The CDR3 is 12 residues long. CDR1 KGHSH and CDR2 LQKENI come from the germline V gene. This CDR3 reads CASSPKGEKLFF. CDR3 coding DNA: TGTGCCAGCTCACCTAAGGGGGAAAAACTGTTTTTT. Drawing the rest from reference TRBV18 and TRBJ1-4, the complete variable domain is NAGVMQNPRHLVRRRGQEARLRCSPMKGHSHVYWYRQLPEEGLKFMVYLQKENIIDESGMPKERFSAEFPKEGPSILRIQQVVRGDSAAYFCASSPKGEKLFFGSGTQLSVL.

The V call is TRBV4-1, the J call TRBJ2-7, with D uncertain. V was shortened by 4 bases and J by 2 bases, with 15 bases between the two germline ends. This CDR3 region has 15 residues. Per the germline V gene, CDR1 is MGHRA and CDR2 is YSYEKL. CDR3 sequence reads: CASSPSRTATYEQYF. The DNA of the CDR3 is TGCGCCAGCAGCCCTTCCAGAACAGCTACCTACGAGCAGTACTTC.

V is TRBV7-2 and J is TRBJ1-1; no reliable D call. Germline loops: CDR1 SGHTA, CDR2 FQGNSA. The CDR3 has 12 amino acids. Trimming took 2 bases from V and 5 from J, leaving 6 bases between them. The CDR3 coding sequence is TGTGCCAGCAGCTTAAGGGAGACTGAAGCTTTCTTT. Translation gives CASSLRETEAFF.

The chain has TRBV7-2 and TRBJ2-7; possible D gene TRBD2, 5 bases. V was shortened by 8 bases and J by 2 bases, with 10 bases between the two germline ends. The CDR3 spans 12 residues. Germline assignment: CDR1 SGHTA and CDR2 FQGNSA. Here the CDR3 reads CASRTGAYEQYF. The CDR3 nucleotides are TGTGCCAGCCGGACCGGGGCCTACGAGCAGTACTTC.

This chain joins TRBV18 and TRBJ2-1; 13 bases match TRBD2. J was trimmed by 6 bases and V by 2 bases; bases with no gene match: 1. The germline gives CDR1 KGHSH, CDR2 LQKENI. CDR3 length: 15 residues. CDR3 in amino acids: CASSPGLAGVNEQFF. Written as DNA, the CDR3 is TGTGCCAGCTCACCAGGACTAGCGGGAGTCAATGAGCAGTTCTTC.

V and J are TRBV4-2 and TRBJ1-4, with TRBD1 identical over 7 bases. CDR1 and CDR2 (germline): LGHNA, YNFKEQ. The V gene end was trimmed by 1 base and the J gene end by 8 bases; junction bases not matched to a gene: 7. The CDR3 has 15 amino acids. The CDR3 bases are TGTGCCAGCAGCCAAGGGAGCCAGGGGGAAGAAAAACTGTTTTTT. Its translation is CASSQGSQGEEKLFF.

The chain is built from TRBV6-5 and TRBJ2-1, with 8 bases matching TRBD2. The germline V gene has CDR1 MNHEY and CDR2 SVGAGI. The ends lost 0 bases at V and 5 bases at J; junction bases unmatched: 6. The CDR3 loop spans 16 amino acids. The CDR3 reads CASSYSAAGGNNEQFF. In DNA, the CDR3 is TGTGCCAGCAGTTACTCAGCCGCGGGAGGCAACAATGAGCAGTTCTTC.

This clone was detected only once. The chain is built from TRBV5-1 and TRBJ2-1, with 14 nucleotides matching TRBD2. Germline assignment: CDR1 SGHRS and CDR2 YFSETQ. This CDR3 has 15 amino acids. V shed 4 bases, J shed 7 bases, and the junction held 4 bases outside the gene matches. The CDR3 loop is CASSRTSGRMNEQFF. The CDR3 DNA follows: TGCGCCAGCAGCCGGACTAGCGGGAGGATGAATGAGCAGTTCTTC.

CDR3 DNA: TGTGCCAGCAGCCAAGAAAGGGGAACTGAAGCTTTCTTT. It is translated as CASSQERGTEAFF. This sequence joins TRBV4-2 and TRBJ1-1, with TRBD1 as a possible D gene (5 bases). Germline lookup yields CDR1 LGHNA and CDR2 YNFKEQ. The CDR3 is made up of 13 amino acids. V lost 0 bases and J 5 bases, leaving 7 bases between the germline ends.

V and J are TRBV12-3 or TRBV12-4 and TRBJ1-4; tentatively, D is TRBD1 (5 bases). There are 13 residues in the CDR3. The germline V and J ends were trimmed by 5 bases and 7 bases, with 11 bases remaining between them. The CDR3 nucleotides are TGTGCCAGCAGTCCCAGCAGGGTTGAAAAACTGTTTTTT. This translates into CASSPSRVEKLFF.

The chain has TRBV5-4 and TRBJ1-3, with D possibly matching TRBD1 (6 bases). Deletions cut 0 bases from V and 0 bases from J, with 13 bases between. The CDR3 is 17 residues long. Germline CDR1 is SGHNT and CDR2 is YYREEE (reference sequence). For the CDR3, the DNA is TGTGCCAGCAGCTTGGGAGCGGGGGCCACCTCTGGAAACACCATATATTTT. Its translation: CASSLGAGATSGNTIYF. Variable domain in full (rest from reference TRBV5-4 and TRBJ1-3): ETGVTQSPTHLIKTRGQQVTLRCSSQSGHNTVSWYQQALGQGPQFIFQYYREEENGRGNFPPRFSGLQFPNYSSELNVNALELDDSALYLCASSLGAGATSGNTIYFGEGSWLTVV.

The chain has TRBV24-1 and TRBJ1-5; D unresolved. Germline CDR1 reads KGHDR; CDR2 reads SFDVKD. The CDR3 runs 17 residues. V lost 6 bases and J lost 7, with 24 bases in between. The CDR3 nucleotides read TGTGCCACCAGTTGTTTTCAGAAAGCGGCATTACCGCAGCCCCAGCATTTT. The encoded protein is CATSCFQKAALPQPQHF.

J is TRBJ1-1 and V is TRBV18, with D unresolved. The V end was cut by 0 bases, the J end by 4 bases, with 6 bases between. The CDR3 spans 13 residues. Per germline, CDR1 KGHSH and CDR2 LQKENI. The CDR3 coding sequence is TGTGCCAGCTCACCACCCGGGGTCACTGAAGCTTTCTTT. As protein: CASSPPGVTEAFF.

This chain uses TRBV6-5 with TRBJ2-3, with 8 positions matching TRBD1. CDR1 is MNHEY, CDR2 SVGAGI, per germline. The CDR3 sequence is 16 residues long. V lost 4 bases and J lost 3; bases outside the gene matches: 9. CDR3: CASSFRPGQETDTQYF. The CDR3 region has the DNA TGTGCCAGCAGTTTTCGGCCGGGACAGGAGACAGATACGCAGTATTTT.

The gene calls are TRBV5-6 and TRBJ1-5; D is perhaps TRBD1 (5 bases). V was cut by 4 bases and J by 5 bases, with 16 bases left in between. Germline lookup yields CDR1 SGHDT and CDR2 YYEEEE. CDR3 size: 15 residues. CDR3 loop: CASSIGGAVYQPQHF. In DNA form, the CDR3 reads TGTGCCAGCAGCATAGGCGGGGCGGTTTATCAGCCCCAGCATTTT.

V usage is TRBV6-5 and J usage is TRBJ1-1; 9 nucleotides agree with TRBD1. J gave up 5 bases and V 8 bases, and 12 bases lay outside the gene matches. The germline V gene has CDR1 MNHEY and CDR2 SVGAGI. The CDR3 totals 15 residues. CDR3 in DNA: TGTGCCAGCTCTGGGGACAGGGTTTTAGGAACTGAAGCTTTCTTT. Its protein product is CASSGDRVLGTEAFF.

The rearrangement uses TRBV6-6 and TRBJ1-1; D remains ambiguous. V lost 5 bases to trimming and J lost 3 bases, with 13 bases between them. The CDR3 sequence is 14 residues long. CDR1 and CDR2 from the germline V gene are MNHNY and SVGAGI (reference sequence). The CDR3 DNA reads TGTGCCAGCAGTGACCCCCCTGCGGACACTGAAGCTTTCTTT. Translation gives CASSDPPADTEAFF.

The rearrangement joins TRBV19 to TRBJ2-1, with 8 nucleotides matching TRBD2. Per germline, CDR1 LNHDA and CDR2 SQIVND (reference sequence). Trimming took 1 base from V and 9 from J; bases not matched to a gene: 8. The CDR3 length is 15 residues. CDR3 bases: TGTGCCAGTAGTATAGTAGCGGGAATGATTAGTGAGCAGTTCTTC. This sequence encodes CASSIVAGMISEQFF.

The rearrangement joins TRBV12-3 or TRBV12-4 to TRBJ1-2; D remains unclear. Deletions cut 4 bases from V and 8 bases from J, with 8 bases between. The CDR3 consists of 11 residues. The CDR3 DNA follows: TGTGCCAGCAGTTCCCTGTTCGGCTACACCTTC. It is translated as CASSSLFGYTF.

In this sample, this clone turned up a few times. This chain uses TRBV4-1 with TRBJ2-2; TRBD2 agrees at 10 bases. The CDR3 is made up of 16 amino acids. CDR1 is MGHRA, CDR2 YSYEKL, per germline. The J segment lost 7 bases and the V segment lost 4 bases, leaving 9 bases of the junction unmatched. The CDR3 sequence: CASSPPSGRVVGELFF. DNA for the CDR3: TGCGCCAGCAGCCCTCCCAGCGGGAGGGTGGTCGGGGAGCTGTTTTTT.

The chain has TRBV28 and TRBJ1-1, with 7 bases that match TRBD1. Germline V gene sequence: CDR1 MDHEN, CDR2 SYDVKM. There are 15 residues in the CDR3. V lost 8 bases, J lost 4 bases, and 13 bases stayed unmatched. The CDR3 loop is CASSLIRGPATEAFF. The CDR3 DNA reads as TGTGCCAGCTCTCTGATAAGGGGGCCCGCCACTGAAGCTTTCTTT. The entire variable domain, with the rest obtained from reference TRBV28 and TRBJ1-1, is as follows: DVKVTQSSRYLVKRTGEKVFLECVQDMDHENMFWYRQDPGLGLRLIYFSYDVKMKEKGDIPEGYSVSREKKERFSLILESASTNQTSMYLCASSLIRGPATEAFFGQGTRLTVV.

The V and J genes are TRBV3-1 (or the pseudogene TRBV3-2) and TRBJ2-7; the match to TRBD2 covers 11 bases. Germline lookup yields CDR1 LGHDT and CDR2 YNNKEL (reference sequence). J gave up 5 bases and V 6 bases, and 12 bases lay outside the gene matches. This CDR3 is built from 16 residues. CDR3 DNA: TGTGCCAGCAGTCGACGTTTAGCGGGAGGGTCCCACGAGCAGTACTTC. Translating it yields CASSRRLAGGSHEQYF.

This chain links TRBV5-4 with TRBJ2-1, with a possible D match to TRBD1 (6 bases). The CDR3 is 13 amino acids. From germline, CDR1 is SGHNT and CDR2 YYREEE (reference sequence). With 4 bases removed from V and 6 bases from J, the gap between germline ends came to 11 bases. The CDR3 here is CASSQTGSNEQFF. The CDR3 DNA follows: TGTGCCAGCAGCCAGACAGGATCCAATGAGCAGTTCTTC.